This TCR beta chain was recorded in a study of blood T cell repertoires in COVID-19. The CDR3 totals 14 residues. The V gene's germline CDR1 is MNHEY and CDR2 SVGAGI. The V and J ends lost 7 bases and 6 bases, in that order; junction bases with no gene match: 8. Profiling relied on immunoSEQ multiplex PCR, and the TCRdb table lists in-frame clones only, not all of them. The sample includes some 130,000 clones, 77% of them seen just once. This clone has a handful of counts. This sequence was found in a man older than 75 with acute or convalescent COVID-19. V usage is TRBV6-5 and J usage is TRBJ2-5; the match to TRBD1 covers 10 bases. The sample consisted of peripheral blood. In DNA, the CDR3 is TGTGCCAGCACCCTAGGACAGGGGGTTCAGACCCAGTACTTC. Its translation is CASTLGQGVQTQYF.